Described below is a single T cell receptor (beta chain) sequence and its context. Antigen unknown. Assay: immunoSEQ multiplex PCR; the TCRdb copy retains only in-frame clones and omits some. Of 27,000 or so clones in the sample, around 90% were seen once. This entry is derived from a study of somatic mutations in cytotoxic T cells in rheumatoid arthritis. This CDR3 contains 15 residues. With 6 bases removed from V and 4 bases from J, the gap between germline ends came to 19 bases. The germline V gene has CDR1 MNHNS and CDR2 SASEGT. General observations from the study: It was found that CD8+ T-cell clonality in rheumatoid arthritis patients did not differ significantly from that in age-matched healthy controls. A single CD8+ clone exceeded 20% of CD8+ cells in about an eighth of the roughly 65 patients.

Flow cytometry served to check the purity of CD4+ and CD8+ cells, which were isolated by positive magnetic bead selection. What was sequenced was CD8+ T cells sorted from blood. The J gene is TRBJ2-7, the V gene TRBV6-1; D perhaps matches TRBD2 (6 bases). The clonotype comes from an adult with rheumatoid arthritis. This CDR3 reads CASSESGGFPYEQYF. As DNA, the CDR3 is TGTGCCAGCAGCGAATCCGGGGGATTCCCGTACGAGCAGTACTTC.